This T cell receptor beta chain was captured by sequencing in a study of blood T cell repertoires in COVID-19 (dated by TCRdb to the early 2020s). Concerning the study at large: The collaborator samples originated in the United States, Italy and Spain and spanned the acute and convalescent phases of COVID-19. Where available, HLA class I and class II types were obtained from metadata supplied by the sample provider rather than from assay-based typing. The prospective study material was composed of cDNA or gDNA derived from T cells, B-cell-depleted T cells, or PBMCs. The dataset comprised deeply sampled blood TCRbeta repertoires from subjects exposed to, actively infected with, or recovered from COVID-19. The repertoires were made available in a free public database intended to serve as a resource for research on the immune response to SARS-CoV-2. Sample metadata almost always included a de-identified subject ID, COVID-19 status, age in years and sex. The samples were drawn from the first 160 participants of the ongoing ImmuneRACE study and from some 1,300 subjects provided by 6 global collaborators.

The collaborating institutions used their own protocols to collect whole blood in K2EDTA tubes. For TCRbeta analysis, collaborators shipped samples as frozen whole blood, isolated PBMCs, or DNA extracted from either of those sample types. The immunoSEQ Assay, a bias-controlled multiplex PCR, was used to amplify TCRbeta CDR3 regions from genomic DNA. The authors' pipeline ran thus. Nucleated cell counts per sample were estimated from amplification of reference gene primers within the assay. To quantify the absolute abundance of each unique TCRbeta CDR3 rearrangement, sequence reads were collapsed and filtered. For each sample, productive Simpson clonality was calculated as the square root of Simpson's diversity index over productive rearrangements. Sourced from immuneACCESS, this table was stored by TCRdb with only in-frame sequences that have V and J called. A share of the clones is absent; for the studies checked, an unresolved V gene accounts for under half, and the remainder has no known explanation. The DNA was the basis for D and trimming; V, J and clone size are from that table. The sample includes roughly 60,000 clones, with approximately 86% observed a single time. Roughly 1.2% of the sample is taken by the ten largest.

Regarding this clone: Its cognate antigen has yet to be identified. No base quality values were provided; no much bigger clone lies one nucleotide off.

The full study reports these points: The quantity of clinical and demographic metadata differed by source and by participant and was supplied without curation.

Cut back by 2 bases and 1 base, the V and J ends lie 5 bases apart. CDR1 and CDR2, per the germline V gene (reference sequence), are MNHEY and SMNVEV. The CDR3, from cysteine to phenylalanine, totals 14 residues. Only the CDR3 region is kept as DNA, spanning 42 bases read in frame from base 1. What was sequenced was peripheral blood. The TCR sequence derives from a man aged 35 to 55 with acute or convalescent COVID-19. In this chain, TRBV27 is recombined with TRBJ1-4; D gene: possibly TRBD1, on 5 matching bases. The nucleotides read TGTGCCAGCAGTTTACAGGGAACTAATGAAAAACTGTTTTTT. This yields the protein CASSLQGTNEKLFF.